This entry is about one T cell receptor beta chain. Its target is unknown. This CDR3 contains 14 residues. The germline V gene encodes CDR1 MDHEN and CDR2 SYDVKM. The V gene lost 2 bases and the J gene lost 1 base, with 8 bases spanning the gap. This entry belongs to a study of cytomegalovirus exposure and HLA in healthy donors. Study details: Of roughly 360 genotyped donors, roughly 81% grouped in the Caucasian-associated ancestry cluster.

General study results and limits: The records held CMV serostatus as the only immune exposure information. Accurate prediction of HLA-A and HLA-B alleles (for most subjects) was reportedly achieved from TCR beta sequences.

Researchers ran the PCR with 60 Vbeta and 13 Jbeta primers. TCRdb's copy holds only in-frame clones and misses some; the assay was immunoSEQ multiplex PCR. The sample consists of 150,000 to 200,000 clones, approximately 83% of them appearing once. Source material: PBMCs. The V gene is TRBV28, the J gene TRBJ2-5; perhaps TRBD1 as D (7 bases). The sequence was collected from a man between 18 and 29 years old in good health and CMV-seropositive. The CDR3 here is CASSLQGGQETQYF. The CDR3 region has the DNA TGTGCCAGCAGTTTACAGGGGGGCCAAGAGACCCAGTACTTC.